Sequencing of this T cell receptor beta chain was carried out in a study of CD8+ T cells in alopecia areata. About the study: Tofacitinib dosing lasted 6 to 18 months, which was then followed by 6 months off drug.

Treatment given: oral pan-JAK inhibitor, 5-10 mg twice daily. cDNA serving as the sequencing template came from extracted, reverse transcribed RNA. Clones were read by immunoSEQ multiplex PCR, and TCRdb kept only the in-frame ones, dropping some. The sample carries over 100,000 clones, around 50% recorded once. V trimming: 6 bases; J trimming: 4 bases; junction bases outside the gene matches: 6. CDR1 MNHEY and CDR2 SVGAGI come from the germline V gene. The CDR3 is made up of 15 amino acids. The chain employs TRBV6-5 and TRBJ2-1; 10 bases align to TRBD2. The receptor comes from a human donor with alopecia areata. Here the sequenced sample was CD8+ T cells sorted from blood, taken at week 24, from a patient treated with tofacitinib. This CDR3 is CASSHSGGVYNEQFF. In DNA form, the CDR3 reads TGTGCCAGCAGCCACAGCGGGGGGGTATACAATGAGCAGTTCTTC.